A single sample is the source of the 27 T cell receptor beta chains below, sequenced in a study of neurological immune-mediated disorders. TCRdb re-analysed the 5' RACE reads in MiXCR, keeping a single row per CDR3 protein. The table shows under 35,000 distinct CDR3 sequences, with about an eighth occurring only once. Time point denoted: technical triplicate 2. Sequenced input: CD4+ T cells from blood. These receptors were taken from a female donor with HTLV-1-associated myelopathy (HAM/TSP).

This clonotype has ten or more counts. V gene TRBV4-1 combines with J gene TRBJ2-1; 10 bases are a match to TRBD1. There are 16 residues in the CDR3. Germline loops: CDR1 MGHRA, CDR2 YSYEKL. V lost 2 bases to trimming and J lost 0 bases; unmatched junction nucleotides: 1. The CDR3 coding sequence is TGCGCCAGCAGCCAACGGGACAGGGGCTCCTACAATGAGCAGTTCTTC. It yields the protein CASSQRDRGSYNEQFF.

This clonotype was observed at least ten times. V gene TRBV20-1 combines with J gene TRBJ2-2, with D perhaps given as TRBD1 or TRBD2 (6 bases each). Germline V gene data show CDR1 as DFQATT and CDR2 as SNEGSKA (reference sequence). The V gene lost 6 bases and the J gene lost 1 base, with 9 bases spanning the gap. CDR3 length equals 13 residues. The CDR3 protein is CSARGQNTGELFF. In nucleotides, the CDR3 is TGCAGTGCGCGGGGACAGAACACCGGGGAGCTGTTTTTT.

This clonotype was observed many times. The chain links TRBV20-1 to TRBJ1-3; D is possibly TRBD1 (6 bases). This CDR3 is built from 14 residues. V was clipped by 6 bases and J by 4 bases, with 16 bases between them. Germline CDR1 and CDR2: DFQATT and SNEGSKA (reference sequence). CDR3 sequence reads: CSAQGTDGGNTIYF. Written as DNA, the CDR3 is TGCAGTGCCCAGGGGACCGACGGGGGAAACACCATATATTTT.

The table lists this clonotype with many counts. The CDR3 loop reads CASSFGQTYNSPLHF. In DNA form, the CDR3 reads TGTGCCAGCAGCTTCGGACAAACCTATAATTCACCCCTCCACTTT. V is TRBV5-4 and J is TRBJ1-6, with D perhaps matching TRBD1 (5 bases). The CDR3 consists of 15 residues. CDR1 SGHNT and CDR2 YYREEE come from the germline V gene (reference sequence). The V end was cut by 2 bases, the J end by 2 bases, with 8 bases between.

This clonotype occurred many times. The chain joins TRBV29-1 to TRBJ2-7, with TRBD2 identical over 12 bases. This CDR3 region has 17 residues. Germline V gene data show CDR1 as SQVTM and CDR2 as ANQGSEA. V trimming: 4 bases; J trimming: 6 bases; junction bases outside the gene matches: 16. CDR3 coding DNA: TGCAGCGTTGTAGGATCGAGGTCTAGCGGGGGGGTAAGCGAGCAGTACTTC. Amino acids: CSVVGSRSSGGVSEQYF.

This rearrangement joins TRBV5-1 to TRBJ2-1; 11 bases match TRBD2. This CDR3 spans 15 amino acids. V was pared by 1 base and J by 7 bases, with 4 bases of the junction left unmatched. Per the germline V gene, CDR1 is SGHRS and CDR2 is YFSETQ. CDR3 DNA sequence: TGCGCCAGCAGCTTGTCCCCTAGCGGGGGGAATGAGCAGTTCTTC. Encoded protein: CASSLSPSGGNEQFF.

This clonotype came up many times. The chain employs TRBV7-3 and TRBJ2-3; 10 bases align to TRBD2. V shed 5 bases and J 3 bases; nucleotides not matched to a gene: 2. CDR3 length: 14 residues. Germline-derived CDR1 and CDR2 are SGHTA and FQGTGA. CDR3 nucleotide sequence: TGTGCCAGCAGCCCGGGACTAGCGACAGATACGCAGTATTTT. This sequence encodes CASSPGLATDTQYF.

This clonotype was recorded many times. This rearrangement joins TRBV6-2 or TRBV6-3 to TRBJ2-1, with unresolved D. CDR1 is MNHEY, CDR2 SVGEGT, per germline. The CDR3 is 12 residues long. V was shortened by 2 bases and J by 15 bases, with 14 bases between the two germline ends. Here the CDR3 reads CASSYGPSPAFF. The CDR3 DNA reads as TGTGCCAGCAGTTACGGGCCCTCCCCAGCGTTCTTC.

CDR3 sequence: CASSETSGDYEQYF. The CDR3 region has the DNA TGTGCCAGCAGCGAGACTAGCGGGGACTACGAGCAGTACTTC. The J gene is TRBJ2-7, the V gene TRBV7-6; TRBD2 matches 11 bases. Germline CDR1 SGHVS, CDR2 FNYEAQ. The CDR3 is 14 amino acids. The V gene end was trimmed by 5 bases and the J gene end by 3 bases; junction bases not matched to a gene: 3. Full variable domain (outside the CDR3, taken from reference TRBV7-6 and TRBJ2-7): GAGVSQSPRYKVTKRGQDVALRCDPISGHVSLYWYRQALGQGPEFLTYFNYEAQQDKSGLPNDRFSAERPEGSISTLTIQRTEQRDSAMYRCASSETSGDYEQYFGPGTRLTVT.

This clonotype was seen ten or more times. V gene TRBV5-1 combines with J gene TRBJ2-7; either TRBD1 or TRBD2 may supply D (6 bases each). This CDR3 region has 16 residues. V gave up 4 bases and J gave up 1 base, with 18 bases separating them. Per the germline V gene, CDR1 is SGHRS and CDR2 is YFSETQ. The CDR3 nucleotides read TGCGCCAGCAGCCGGACAGCTGGGAGGAGGTCCTACGAGCAGTACTTC. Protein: CASSRTAGRRSYEQYF.

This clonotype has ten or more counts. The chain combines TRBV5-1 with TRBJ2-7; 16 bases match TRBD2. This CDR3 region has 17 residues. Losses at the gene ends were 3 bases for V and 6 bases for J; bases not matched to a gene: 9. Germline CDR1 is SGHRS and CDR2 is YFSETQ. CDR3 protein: CASSYLGLAGGPGEQYF. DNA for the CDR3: TGCGCCAGCAGCTACCTGGGACTAGCGGGAGGGCCAGGCGAGCAGTACTTC. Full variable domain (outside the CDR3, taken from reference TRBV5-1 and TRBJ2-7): KAGVTQTPRYLIKTRGQQVTLSCSPISGHRSVSWYQQTPGQGLQFLFEYFSETQRNKGNFPGRFSGRQFSNSRSEMNVSTLELGDSALYLCASSYLGLAGGPGEQYFGPGTRLTVT.

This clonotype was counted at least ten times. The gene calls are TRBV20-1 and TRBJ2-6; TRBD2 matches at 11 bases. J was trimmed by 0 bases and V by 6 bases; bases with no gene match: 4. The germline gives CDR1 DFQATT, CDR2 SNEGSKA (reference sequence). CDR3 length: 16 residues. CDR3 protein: CSAVTSGGSGANVLTF. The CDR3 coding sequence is TGCAGTGCCGTCACTAGCGGGGGCTCTGGGGCCAACGTCCTGACTTTC.

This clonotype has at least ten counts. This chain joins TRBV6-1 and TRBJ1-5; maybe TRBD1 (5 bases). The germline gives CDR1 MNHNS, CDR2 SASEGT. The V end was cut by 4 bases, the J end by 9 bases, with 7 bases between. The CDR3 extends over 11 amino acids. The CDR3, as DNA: TGTGCCAGCAGTGCAGACAGGCCCCAGCATTTT. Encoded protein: CASSADRPQHF.

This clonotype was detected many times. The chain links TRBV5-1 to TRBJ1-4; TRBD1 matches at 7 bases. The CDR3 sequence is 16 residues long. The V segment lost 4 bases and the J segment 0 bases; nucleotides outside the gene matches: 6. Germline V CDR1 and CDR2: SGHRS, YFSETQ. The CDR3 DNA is TGCGCCAGCAGCCTCGGGGGGACAGCAACTAATGAAAAACTGTTTTTT. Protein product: CASSLGGTATNEKLFF.

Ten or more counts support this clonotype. The CDR3 nucleotides read TGTGCCAGCAGCCAATTAACGTCGGACAACCACTATGGCTACACCTTC. Residues: CASSQLTSDNHYGYTF. The chain combines TRBV16 with TRBJ1-2, with D possibly TRBD1 on 5 matching bases. Trimming removed 1 base at V and 3 bases at J, with 15 bases between. Germline lookup yields CDR1 KGHSY and CDR2 FQNENV. CDR3 length: 16 amino acids.

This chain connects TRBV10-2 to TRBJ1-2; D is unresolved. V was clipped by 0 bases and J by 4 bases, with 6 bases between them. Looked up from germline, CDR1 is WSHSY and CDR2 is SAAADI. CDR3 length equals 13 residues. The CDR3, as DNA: TGCGCCAGCAGTGAGTCGGAGGTCTATGGCTACACCTTC. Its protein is CASSESEVYGYTF.

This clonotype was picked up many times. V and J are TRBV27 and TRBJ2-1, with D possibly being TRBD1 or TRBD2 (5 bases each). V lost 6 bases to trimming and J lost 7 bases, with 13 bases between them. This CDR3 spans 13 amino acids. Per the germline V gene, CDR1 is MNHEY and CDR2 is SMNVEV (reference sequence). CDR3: CASSRPGGNEQFF. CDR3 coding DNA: TGTGCCAGCAGCCGCCCTGGGGGAAATGAGCAGTTCTTC.

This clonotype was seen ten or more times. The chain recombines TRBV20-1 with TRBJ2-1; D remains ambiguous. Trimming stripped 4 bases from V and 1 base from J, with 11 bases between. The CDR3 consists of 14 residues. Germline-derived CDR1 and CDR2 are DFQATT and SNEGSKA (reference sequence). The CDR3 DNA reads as TGCAGTGCTACCCAGACCCAATCCTACAATGAGCAGTTCTTC. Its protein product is CSATQTQSYNEQFF.

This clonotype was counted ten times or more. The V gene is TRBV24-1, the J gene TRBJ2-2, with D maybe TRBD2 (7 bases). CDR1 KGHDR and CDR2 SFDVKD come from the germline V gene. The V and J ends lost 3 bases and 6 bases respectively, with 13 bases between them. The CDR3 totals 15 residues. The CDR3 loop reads CATSDQGRVSGELFF. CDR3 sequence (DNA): TGTGCCACCAGTGATCAGGGGAGGGTCTCCGGGGAGCTGTTTTTT.

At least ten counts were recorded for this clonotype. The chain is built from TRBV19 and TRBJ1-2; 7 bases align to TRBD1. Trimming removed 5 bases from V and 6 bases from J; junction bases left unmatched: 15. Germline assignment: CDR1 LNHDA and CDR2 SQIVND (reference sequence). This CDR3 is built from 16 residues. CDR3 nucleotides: TGTGCCAGTAGTCCGGGGGGGGGACAGTGGGATAATGGCTACACCTTC. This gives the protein CASSPGGGQWDNGYTF.

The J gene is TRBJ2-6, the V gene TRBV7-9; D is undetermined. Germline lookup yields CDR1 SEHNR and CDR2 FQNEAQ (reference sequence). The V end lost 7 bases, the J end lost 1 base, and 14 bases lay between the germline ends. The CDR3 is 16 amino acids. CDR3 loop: CASIGLSCSGANVLTF. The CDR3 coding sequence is TGTGCCAGCATCGGGCTTTCGTGTTCTGGGGCCAACGTCCTGACTTTC.

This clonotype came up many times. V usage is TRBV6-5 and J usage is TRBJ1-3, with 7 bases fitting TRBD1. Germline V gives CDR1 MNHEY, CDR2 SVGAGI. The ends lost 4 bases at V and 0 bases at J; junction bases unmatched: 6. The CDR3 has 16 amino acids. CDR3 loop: CASSSLQGYSGNTIYF. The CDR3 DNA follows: TGTGCCAGCAGTTCCCTACAGGGGTACTCTGGAAACACCATATATTTT.

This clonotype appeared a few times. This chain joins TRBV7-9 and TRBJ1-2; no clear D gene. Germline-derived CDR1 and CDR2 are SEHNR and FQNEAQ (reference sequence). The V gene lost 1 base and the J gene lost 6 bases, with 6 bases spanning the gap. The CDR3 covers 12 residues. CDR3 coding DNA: TGTGCCAGCAGCTTAGTGACGGATGGCTACACCTTC. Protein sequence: CASSLVTDGYTF. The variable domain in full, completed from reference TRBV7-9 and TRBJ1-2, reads DTGVSQNPRHKITKRGQNVTFRCDPISEHNRLYWYRQTLGQGPEFLTYFQNEAQLEKSRLLSDRFSAERPKGSFSTLEIQRTEQGDSAMYLCASSLVTDGYTFGSGTRLTVV.

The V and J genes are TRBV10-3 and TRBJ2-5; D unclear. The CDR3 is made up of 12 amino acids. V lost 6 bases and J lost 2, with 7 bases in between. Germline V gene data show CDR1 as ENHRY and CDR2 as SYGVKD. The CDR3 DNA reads TGTGCCATCAGCTGGGTGCAAGAGACCCAGTACTTC. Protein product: CAISWVQETQYF.

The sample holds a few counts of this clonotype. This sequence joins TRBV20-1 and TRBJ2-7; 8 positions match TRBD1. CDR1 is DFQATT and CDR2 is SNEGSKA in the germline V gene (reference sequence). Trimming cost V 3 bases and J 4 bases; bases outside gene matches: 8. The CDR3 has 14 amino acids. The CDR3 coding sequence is TGCAGTGCTAGTCTACAGGGGGGAAGTTACGAGCAGTACTTC. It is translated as CSASLQGGSYEQYF.

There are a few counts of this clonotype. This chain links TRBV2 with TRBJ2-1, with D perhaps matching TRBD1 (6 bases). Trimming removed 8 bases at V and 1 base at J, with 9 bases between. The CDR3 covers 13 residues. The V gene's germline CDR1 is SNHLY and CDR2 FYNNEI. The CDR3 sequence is CASGGTSYNEQFF. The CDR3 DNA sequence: TGTGCCAGCGGTGGGACATCCTACAATGAGCAGTTCTTC.

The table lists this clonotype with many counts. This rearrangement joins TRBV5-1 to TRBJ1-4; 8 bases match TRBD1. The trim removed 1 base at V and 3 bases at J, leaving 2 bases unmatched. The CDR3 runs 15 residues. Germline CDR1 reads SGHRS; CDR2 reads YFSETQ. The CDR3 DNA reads TGCGCCAGCAGCTTGCAGGGGGCGGCTAATGAAAAACTGTTTTTT. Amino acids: CASSLQGAANEKLFF.